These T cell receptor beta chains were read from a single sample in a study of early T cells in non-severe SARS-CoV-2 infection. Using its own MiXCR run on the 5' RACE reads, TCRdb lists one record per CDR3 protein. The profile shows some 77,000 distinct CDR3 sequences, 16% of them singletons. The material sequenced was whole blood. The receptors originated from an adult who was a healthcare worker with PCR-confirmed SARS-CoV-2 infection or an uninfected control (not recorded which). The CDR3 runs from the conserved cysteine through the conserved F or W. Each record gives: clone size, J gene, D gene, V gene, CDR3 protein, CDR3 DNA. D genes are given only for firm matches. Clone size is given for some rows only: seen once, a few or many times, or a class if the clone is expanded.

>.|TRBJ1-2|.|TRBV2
CASWEGHGYTF
TGTGCCAGCTGGGAGGGGCATGGCTACACCTTC
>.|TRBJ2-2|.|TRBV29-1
CSVGIGNTGELFF
TGCAGCGTTGGAATTGGGAACACCGGGGAGCTGTTTTTT
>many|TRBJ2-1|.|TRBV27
CASSEGSSYNEQFF
TGTGCCAGCAGTGAGGGTAGTTCCTACAATGAGCAGTTCTTC
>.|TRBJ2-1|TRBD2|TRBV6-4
CASRASGGYEQFF
TGTGCCAGCAGGGCTAGCGGGGGCTATGAGCAGTTCTTC
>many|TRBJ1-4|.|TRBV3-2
CASRLGFIRQGASPTNEKLFF
TGTGCCAGCAGACTTGGATTTATTCGACAGGGGGCGTCTCCAACTAATGAAAAACTGTTTTTT
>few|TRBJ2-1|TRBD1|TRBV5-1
CASSSNQGAIGNEQFF
TGCGCCAGCAGCTCGAATCAGGGGGCTATTGGAAATGAGCAGTTCTTC
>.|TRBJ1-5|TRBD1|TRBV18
CASSPQTGSNQPQHF
TGTGCCAGCTCACCCCAGACAGGGTCCAATCAGCCCCAGCATTTT
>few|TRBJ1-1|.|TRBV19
CASSNYVLNTEAFF
TGTGCCAGTAGTAATTATGTCCTGAACACTGAAGCTTTCTTT
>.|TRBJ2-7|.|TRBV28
CASRTPGYEQYF
TGTGCCAGCAGGACCCCAGGGTACGAGCAGTACTTC
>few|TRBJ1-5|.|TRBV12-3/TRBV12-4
CASTPRGFRQPQHF
TGTGCCAGCACTCCCCGGGGGTTCCGTCAGCCCCAGCATTTT
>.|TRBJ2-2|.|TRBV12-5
CASGSLDIAGELFF
TGTGCTAGTGGTTCTCTGGACATTGCCGGGGAGCTGTTTTTT
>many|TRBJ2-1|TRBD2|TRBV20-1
CSARKQRGSSYNEQFF
TGCAGTGCTAGAAAGCAGCGGGGGAGCTCCTACAATGAGCAGTTCTTC
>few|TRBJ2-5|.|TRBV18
CASSPQAETQYF
TGTGCCAGCTCACCACAAGCGGAGACCCAGTACTTC
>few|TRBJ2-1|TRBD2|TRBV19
CASSIGLAGDEQFF
TGTGCCAGTAGTATCGGGCTAGCGGGAGATGAGCAGTTCTTC
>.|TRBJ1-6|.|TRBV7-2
CASSSGGSNSPLHF
TGTGCCAGCAGCTCTGGGGGCAGTAATTCACCCCTCCACTTT
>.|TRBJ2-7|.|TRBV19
CASSIDFGTVTYEQYF
TGTGCCAGTAGTATAGATTTCGGGACCGTAACCTACGAGCAGTACTTC
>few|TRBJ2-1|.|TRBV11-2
CASSSTLRRSLANEQFF
TGTGCCAGCAGCTCAACTTTGCGGAGAAGCCTCGCCAATGAGCAGTTCTTC
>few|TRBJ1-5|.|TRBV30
CAWSVGARNQPQHF
TGTGCCTGGAGTGTAGGGGCTCGCAATCAGCCCCAGCATTTT
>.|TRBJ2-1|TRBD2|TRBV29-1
CSVEDPLAGAQTNEQFF
TGCAGCGTTGAAGATCCCCTAGCGGGGGCCCAAACCAATGAGCAGTTCTTC
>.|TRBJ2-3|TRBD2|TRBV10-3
CAISDRAGVTDTQYF
TGTGCCATCAGTGATCGGGCGGGGGTGACAGATACGCAGTATTTT
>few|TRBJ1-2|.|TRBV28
CASSSPGRNYGYTF
TGTGCCAGCAGTTCCCCGGGGCGGAACTATGGCTACACCTTC
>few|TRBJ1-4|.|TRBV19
CASRTLSEKLFF
TGTGCCAGTAGGACTTTAAGCGAAAAACTGTTTTTT
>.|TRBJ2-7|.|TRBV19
CASSRSQEFSYEQYF
TGTGCCAGTAGTAGGTCCCAGGAGTTCTCCTACGAGCAGTACTTC
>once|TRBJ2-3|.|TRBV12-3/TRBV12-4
CASTPGVVGDTQYF
TGTGCCAGCACCCCGGGGGTAGTGGGGGATACGCAGTATTTT
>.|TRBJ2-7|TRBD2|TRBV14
CASSQDRLAGIYEQYF
TGTGCCAGCAGCCAAGATCGACTAGCGGGAATCTACGAGCAGTACTTC
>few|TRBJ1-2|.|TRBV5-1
CASSLDGGVFNYGYTF
TGCGCCAGCAGCTTGGATGGGGGAGTTTTTAACTATGGCTACACCTTC
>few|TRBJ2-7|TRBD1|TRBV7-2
CASAGTVYEQYF
TGTGCCAGCGCCGGGACAGTCTACGAGCAGTACTTC
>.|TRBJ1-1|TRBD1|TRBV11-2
CASSPGQGGSTEAFF
TGTGCCAGCAGCCCTGGACAGGGGGGGAGCACTGAAGCTTTCTTT
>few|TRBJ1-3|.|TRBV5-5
CASSVLSLSSGNTIYF
TGTGCCAGCAGCGTACTTAGTCTAAGCTCTGGAAACACCATATATTTT